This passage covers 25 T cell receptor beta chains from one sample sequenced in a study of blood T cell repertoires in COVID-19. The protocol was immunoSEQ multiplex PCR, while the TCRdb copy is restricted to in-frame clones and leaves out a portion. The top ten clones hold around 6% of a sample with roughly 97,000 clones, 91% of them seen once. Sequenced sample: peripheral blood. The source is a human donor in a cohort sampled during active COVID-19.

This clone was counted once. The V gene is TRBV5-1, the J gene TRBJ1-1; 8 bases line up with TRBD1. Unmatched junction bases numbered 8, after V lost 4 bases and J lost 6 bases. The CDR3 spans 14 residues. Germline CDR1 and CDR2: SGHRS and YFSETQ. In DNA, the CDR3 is TGCGCCAGCAGCCGGACAGGGATTGACGCTGAAGCTTTCTTT. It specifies CASSRTGIDAEAFF.

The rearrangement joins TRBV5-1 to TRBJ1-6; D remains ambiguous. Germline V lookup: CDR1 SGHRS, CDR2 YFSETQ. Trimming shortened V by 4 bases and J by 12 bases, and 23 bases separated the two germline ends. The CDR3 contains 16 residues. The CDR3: CASSPTGRQWRVPLHF. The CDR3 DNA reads TGCGCCAGCAGCCCCACGGGCCGGCAGTGGAGGGTACCCCTCCACTTT.

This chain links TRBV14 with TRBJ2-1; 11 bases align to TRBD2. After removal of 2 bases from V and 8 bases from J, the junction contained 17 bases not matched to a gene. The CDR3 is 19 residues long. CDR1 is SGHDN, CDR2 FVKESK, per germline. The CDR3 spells CASSQNLHSGRAVVHEQFF. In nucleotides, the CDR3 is TGTGCCAGCAGCCAAAATCTTCATAGCGGGAGGGCCGTCGTCCATGAGCAGTTCTTC.

The chain's CDR3 is CASSLLWPNTGELFF. CDR3 coding DNA: TGTGCCAGCAGTTTGCTGTGGCCGAACACCGGGGAGCTGTTTTTT. The rearrangement uses TRBV28 and TRBJ2-2; D gene ambiguous. Germline V gene sequence: CDR1 MDHEN, CDR2 SYDVKM. The length of the CDR3 is 15 residues. The V end was cut by 3 bases, the J end by 0 bases, with 8 bases between.

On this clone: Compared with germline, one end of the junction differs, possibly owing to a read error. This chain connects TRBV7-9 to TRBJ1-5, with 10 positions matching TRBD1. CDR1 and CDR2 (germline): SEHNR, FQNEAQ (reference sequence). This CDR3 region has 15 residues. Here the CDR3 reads CVSSWGTGVNQPQHF. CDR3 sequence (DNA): TGTGTCAGCAGCTGGGGGACAGGGGTAAATCAGCCCCAGCATTTT.

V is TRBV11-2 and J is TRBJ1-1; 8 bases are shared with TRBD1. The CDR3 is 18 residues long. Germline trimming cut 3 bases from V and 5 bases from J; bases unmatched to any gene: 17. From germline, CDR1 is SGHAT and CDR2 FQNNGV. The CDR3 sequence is CASSLYTNLQGEGTEAFF. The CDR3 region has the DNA TGTGCCAGCAGCTTGTACACCAACCTACAGGGGGAAGGAACTGAAGCTTTCTTT.

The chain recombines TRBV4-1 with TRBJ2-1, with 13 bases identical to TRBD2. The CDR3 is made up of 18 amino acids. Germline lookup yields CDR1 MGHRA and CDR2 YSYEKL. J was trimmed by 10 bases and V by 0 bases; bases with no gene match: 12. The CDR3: CASSQELVGLAGVDEQFF. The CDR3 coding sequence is TGCGCCAGCAGCCAAGAGTTGGTCGGACTAGCGGGAGTTGACGAGCAGTTCTTC.

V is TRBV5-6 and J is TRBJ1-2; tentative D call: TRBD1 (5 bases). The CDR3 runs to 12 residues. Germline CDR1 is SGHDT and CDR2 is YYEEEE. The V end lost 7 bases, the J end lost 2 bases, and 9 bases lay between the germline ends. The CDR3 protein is CASLGLNYGYTF. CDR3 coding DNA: TGTGCCAGCTTGGGACTAAACTATGGCTACACCTTC. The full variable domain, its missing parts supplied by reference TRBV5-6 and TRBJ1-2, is DAGVTQSPTHLIKTRGQQVTLRCSPKSGHDTVSWYQQALGQGPQFIFQYYEEEERQRGNFPDRFSGHQFPNYSSELNVNALLLGDSALYLCASLGLNYGYTFGSGTRLTVV.

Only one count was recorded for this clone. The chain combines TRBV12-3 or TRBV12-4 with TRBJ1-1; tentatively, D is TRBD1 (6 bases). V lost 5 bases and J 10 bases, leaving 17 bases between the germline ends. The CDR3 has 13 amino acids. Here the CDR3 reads CASSPGQNGGAFF. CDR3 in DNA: TGTGCCAGCAGTCCTGGACAGAATGGGGGAGCTTTCTTT.

In nucleotides, the CDR3 is TGTGCCAGCGACCAGGGGAAGTCCAATGAGCAGTTCTTC. Amino acids: CASDQGKSNEQFF. V is TRBV19 and J is TRBJ2-1; D is possibly TRBD1 (6 bases). V lost 9 bases to trimming and J lost 6 bases, with 15 bases between them. The CDR3 runs 13 residues. Germline V lookup: CDR1 LNHDA, CDR2 SQIVND (reference sequence).

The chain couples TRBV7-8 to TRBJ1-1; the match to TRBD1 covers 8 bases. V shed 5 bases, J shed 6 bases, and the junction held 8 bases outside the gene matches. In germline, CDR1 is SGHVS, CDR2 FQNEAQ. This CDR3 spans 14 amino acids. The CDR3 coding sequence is TGTGCCAGCAGCCCAACGGACAGGGATCCTGAAGCTTTCTTT. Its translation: CASSPTDRDPEAFF. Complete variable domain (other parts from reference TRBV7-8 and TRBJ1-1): GAGVSQSPRYKVAKRGQDVALRCDPISGHVSLFWYQQALGQGPEFLTYFQNEAQLDKSGLPSDRFFAERPEGSVSTLKIQRTQQEDSAVYLCASSPTDRDPEAFFGQGTRLTVV.

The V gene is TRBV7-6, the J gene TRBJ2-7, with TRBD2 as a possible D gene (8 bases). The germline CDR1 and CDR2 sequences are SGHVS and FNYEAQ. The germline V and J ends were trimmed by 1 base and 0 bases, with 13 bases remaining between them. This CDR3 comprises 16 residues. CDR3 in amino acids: CASSLGQGLGSYEQYF. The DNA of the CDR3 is TGTGCCAGCAGCTTAGGACAGGGACTAGGCTCCTACGAGCAGTACTTC. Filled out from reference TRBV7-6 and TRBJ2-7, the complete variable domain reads GAGVSQSPRYKVTKRGQDVALRCDPISGHVSLYWYRQALGQGPEFLTYFNYEAQQDKSGLPNDRFSAERPEGSISTLTIQRTEQRDSAMYRCASSLGQGLGSYEQYFGPGTRLTVT.

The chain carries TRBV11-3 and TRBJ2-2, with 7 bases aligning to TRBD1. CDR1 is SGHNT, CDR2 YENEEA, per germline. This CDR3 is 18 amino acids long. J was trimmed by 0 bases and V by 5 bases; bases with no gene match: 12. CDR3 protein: CASSLPKQGLPNTGELFF. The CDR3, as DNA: TGTGCCAGCAGCCTACCTAAACAGGGGCTCCCGAACACCGGGGAGCTGTTTTTT.

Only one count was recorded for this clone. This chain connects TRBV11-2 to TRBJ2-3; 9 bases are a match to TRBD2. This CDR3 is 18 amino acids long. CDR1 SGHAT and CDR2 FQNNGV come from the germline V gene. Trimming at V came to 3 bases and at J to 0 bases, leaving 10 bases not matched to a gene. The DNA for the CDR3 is TGTGCCAGCAGCTTCCAGCGGGGGGCTCTAACTAGCACAGATACGCAGTATTTT. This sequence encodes CASSFQRGALTSTDTQYF.

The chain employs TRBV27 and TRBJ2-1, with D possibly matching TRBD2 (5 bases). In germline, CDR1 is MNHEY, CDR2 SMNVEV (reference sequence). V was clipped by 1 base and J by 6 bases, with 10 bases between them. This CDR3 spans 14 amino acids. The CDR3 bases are TGTGCCAGCAGTTTATTGCGGGTATTCAATGAGCAGTTCTTC. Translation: CASSLLRVFNEQFF.

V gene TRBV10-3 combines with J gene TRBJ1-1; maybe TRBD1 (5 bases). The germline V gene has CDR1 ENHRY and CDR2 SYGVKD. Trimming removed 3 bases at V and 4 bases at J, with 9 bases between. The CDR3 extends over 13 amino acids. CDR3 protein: CAISDRVGTEAFF. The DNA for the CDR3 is TGTGCCATCAGTGACAGGGTTGGCACTGAAGCTTTCTTT.

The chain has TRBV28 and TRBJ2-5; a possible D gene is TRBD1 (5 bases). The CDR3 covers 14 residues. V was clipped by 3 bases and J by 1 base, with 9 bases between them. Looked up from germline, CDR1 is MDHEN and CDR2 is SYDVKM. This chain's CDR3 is CASSLTVSQETQYF. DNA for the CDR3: TGTGCCAGCAGTTTGACAGTATCCCAAGAGACCCAGTACTTC.

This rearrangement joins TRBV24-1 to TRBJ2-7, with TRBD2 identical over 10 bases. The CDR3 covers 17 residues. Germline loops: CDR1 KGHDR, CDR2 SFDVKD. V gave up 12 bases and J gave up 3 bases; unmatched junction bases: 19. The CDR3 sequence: CASPGLAKNATNYEQYF. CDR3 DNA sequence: TGTGCCTCACCGGGACTAGCGAAGAACGCCACAAACTACGAGCAGTACTTC.

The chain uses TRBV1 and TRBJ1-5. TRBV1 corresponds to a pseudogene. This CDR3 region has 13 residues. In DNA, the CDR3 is TGCACCAACCTCCGGGTCTCCAATCAGCCCCAGCATTTT. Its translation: CTNLRVSNQPQHF.

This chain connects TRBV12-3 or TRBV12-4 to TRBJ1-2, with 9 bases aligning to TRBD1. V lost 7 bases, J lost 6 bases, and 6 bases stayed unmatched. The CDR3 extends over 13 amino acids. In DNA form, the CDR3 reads TGTGCCAGCATCGAACGACAGGGGGATGGCTACACCTTC. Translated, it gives CASIERQGDGYTF.

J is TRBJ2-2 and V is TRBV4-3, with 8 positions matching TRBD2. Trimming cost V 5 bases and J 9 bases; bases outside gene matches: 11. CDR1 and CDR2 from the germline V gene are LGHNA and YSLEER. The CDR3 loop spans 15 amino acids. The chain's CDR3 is CASSSMGTRSWELFF. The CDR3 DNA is TGCGCCAGCAGCTCAATGGGGACTAGATCTTGGGAGCTGTTTTTT.

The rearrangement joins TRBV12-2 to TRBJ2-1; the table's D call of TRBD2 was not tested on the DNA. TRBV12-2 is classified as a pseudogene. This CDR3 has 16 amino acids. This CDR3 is CASRHRLAGGRNEQFF. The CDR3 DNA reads TGTGCAAGTCGCCACCGACTAGCGGGGGGGCGGAATGAGCAGTTCTTC.

The CDR3 reads CASSQGPFPGPEGPGGINEQFF. CDR3 DNA: TGTGCCAGCAGCCAAGGCCCATTCCCGGGTCCAGAGGGGCCGGGGGGGATCAATGAGCAGTTCTTC. This sequence joins TRBV14 and TRBJ2-1, with 8 bases identical to TRBD2. Trimming cost V 1 base and J 6 bases; bases outside gene matches: 26. The CDR3 spans 22 residues. Germline assignment: CDR1 SGHDN and CDR2 FVKESK.

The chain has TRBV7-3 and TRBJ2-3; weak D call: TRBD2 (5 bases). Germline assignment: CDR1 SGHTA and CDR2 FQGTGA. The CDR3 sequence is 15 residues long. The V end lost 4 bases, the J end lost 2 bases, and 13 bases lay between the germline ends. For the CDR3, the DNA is TGTGCCAGCAGCTCAGGACTCACATACACAGATACGCAGTATTTT. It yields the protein CASSSGLTYTDTQYF.

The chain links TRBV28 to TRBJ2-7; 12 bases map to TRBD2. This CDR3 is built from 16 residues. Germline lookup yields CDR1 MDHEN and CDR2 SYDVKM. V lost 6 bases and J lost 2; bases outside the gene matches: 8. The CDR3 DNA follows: TGTGCCAGCAGAACTAGCGGGAGGCCATGGACCTACGAGCAGTACTTC. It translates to CASRTSGRPWTYEQYF.